This T cell receptor (beta chain) comes out of a study of T cell repertoires in cytomegalovirus infection. Across the study: CMV infection plus the matching HLA type was flagged by public TCR beta signatures. Findings of the study overall: Across the ex vivo response, the dominant clonotypes were HLA-C-restricted CMV-specific TCR beta clonotypes. The study identified carriers of CMV plus the relevant HLA from cumulative public TCR beta family frequency.

TCRdb fed the reads into MiXCR, producing one record per CDR3 protein. The sample has roughly 180,000 distinct CDR3 sequences; about 20% are singletons. Trimming pared 6 bases from V and 10 bases from J, leaving 15 bases between. Germline V gene sequence: CDR1 MNHEY, CDR2 SVGEGT. The CDR3 length is 13 residues. Only a few counts were recorded for this clonotype. Its target is not known. The V gene is TRBV6-2 or TRBV6-3, the J gene TRBJ1-4; D is possibly TRBD1 (5 bases). The starting material was CD8+ T cells from cultured PBMCs, obtained from culture after CMV antigen stimulation. The sequence was obtained from a human donor in good health (CMV status not recorded). Some clones in this sample may be carry-over from other donors' samples. Written as DNA, the CDR3 is TGTGCCAGCAGCCCCGGGGCAGCAGGAAAACTGTTTTTT. As protein: CASSPGAAGKLFF.